Listed below are T cell receptor beta chains from one sample, sequenced in a study of T cell repertoires in cytomegalovirus infection. TCRdb re-analysed the reads in MiXCR, keeping a single row per CDR3 protein. The table lists roughly 500,000 distinct CDR3 sequences, roughly 12% of them singletons. Sequencing used PBMCs. The receptors come from a human donor in good health (CMV status not recorded). Some clones in this sample may be carry-over from other donors' samples. The CDR3 runs from the conserved cysteine through the conserved F or W. The D gene is left open where the match is weak. Clone size is not always given. Where it is, it says once, few, many or a class for expanded clones.

clone_size: NA; j_call: TRBJ1-5; v_call: TRBV20-1; d_call: NA; cdr3_aa: CSAIVGRVSNQPQHF; cdr3_nt: TGCAGTGCAATAGTCGGCAGGGTGAGCAATCAGCCCCAGCATTTT
clone_size: many; j_call: TRBJ2-7; v_call: TRBV7-8; d_call: TRBD1; cdr3_aa: CASSFQPGQAQGDF; cdr3_nt: TGTGCCAGCAGCTTTCAACCGGGACAGGCCCAAGGGGACTTC
clone_size: few; j_call: TRBJ2-1; v_call: TRBV7-9; d_call: NA; cdr3_aa: CASSNMGNEQFF; cdr3_nt: TGTGCCAGCAGTAATATGGGCAATGAGCAGTTCTTC
clone_size: many; j_call: TRBJ2-2; v_call: TRBV27; d_call: NA; cdr3_aa: CASSLTRGELFF; cdr3_nt: TGTGCCAGCAGCCTAACTAGGGGAGAGCTGTTTTTT
clone_size: many; j_call: TRBJ2-1; v_call: TRBV28; d_call: TRBD2; cdr3_aa: CASSLPSGMGYYNEQFF; cdr3_nt: TGTGCCAGCAGTTTACCTAGCGGGATGGGCTACTACAATGAGCAGTTCTTC
clone_size: few; j_call: TRBJ2-7; v_call: TRBV5-6; d_call: TRBD1; cdr3_aa: CASSWPGQGLHEQYF; cdr3_nt: TGTGCCAGCAGCTGGCCGGGACAGGGACTCCACGAGCAGTACTTC
clone_size: many; j_call: TRBJ2-7; v_call: TRBV20-1; d_call: TRBD1; cdr3_aa: CSARGDRGEQYF; cdr3_nt: TGCAGTGCTAGGGGAGACAGGGGCGAGCAGTACTTC
clone_size: many; j_call: TRBJ2-7; v_call: TRBV7-8; d_call: TRBD1; cdr3_aa: CASSLTDRGSYEQYF; cdr3_nt: TGTGCCAGCAGCTTAACGGACAGGGGAAGTTACGAGCAGTACTTC
clone_size: many; j_call: TRBJ2-5; v_call: TRBV7-9; d_call: TRBD2; cdr3_aa: CASSSLAGGETQYF; cdr3_nt: TGTGCCAGCAGCTCACTAGCGGGAGGAGAGACCCAGTACTTC
clone_size: many; j_call: TRBJ2-5; v_call: TRBV15; d_call: NA; cdr3_aa: CATSNPAVKETQYF; cdr3_nt: TGTGCCACCAGCAACCCAGCGGTTAAAGAGACCCAGTACTTC
clone_size: NA; j_call: TRBJ1-3; v_call: TRBV15; d_call: NA; cdr3_aa: CATSVAGRSGNTIYF; cdr3_nt: TGTGCCACCAGCGTTGCTGGGAGGTCTGGAAACACCATATATTTT
clone_size: few; j_call: TRBJ2-3; v_call: TRBV24-1; d_call: NA; cdr3_aa: CATSAPGGRYTQYF; cdr3_nt: TGTGCCACCAGTGCACCAGGGGGGAGGTATACGCAGTATTTT
clone_size: many; j_call: TRBJ2-1; v_call: TRBV27; d_call: NA; cdr3_aa: CASSLGGQLNEQFF; cdr3_nt: TGTGCCAGCAGTCTCGGGGGACAGTTGAATGAGCAGTTCTTC
clone_size: NA; j_call: TRBJ1-2; v_call: TRBV19; d_call: NA; cdr3_aa: CASSMQGDGYTF; cdr3_nt: TGTGCCAGTAGTATGCAAGGGGATGGCTACACCTTC
clone_size: few; j_call: TRBJ1-3; v_call: TRBV20-1; d_call: TRBD1; cdr3_aa: CSAKNPGTGAGNTIYF; cdr3_nt: TGCAGTGCTAAAAACCCCGGGACAGGGGCTGGAAACACCATATATTTT
clone_size: many; j_call: TRBJ2-2; v_call: TRBV7-2; d_call: NA; cdr3_aa: CASRKGGELFF; cdr3_nt: TGTGCCAGCAGAAAGGGCGGGGAGCTGTTTTTT
clone_size: NA; j_call: TRBJ2-6; v_call: TRBV4-2; d_call: TRBD1; cdr3_aa: CASSPRQGQSSVANVLTF; cdr3_nt: TGTGCCAGCAGCCCGAGACAGGGACAGAGCTCTGTGGCCAACGTCCTGACTTTC
clone_size: few; j_call: TRBJ2-7; v_call: TRBV7-9; d_call: TRBD1; cdr3_aa: CASSALRTGAYEQYF; cdr3_nt: TGTGCCAGCAGCGCACTCCGGACAGGGGCCTACGAGCAGTACTTC
clone_size: many; j_call: TRBJ2-1; v_call: TRBV6-2/TRBV6-3; d_call: NA; cdr3_aa: CASRDPRAKEEQFF; cdr3_nt: TGTGCCAGCCGAGACCCCCGGGCAAAAGAAGAGCAGTTCTTC
clone_size: many; j_call: TRBJ2-3; v_call: TRBV2; d_call: NA; cdr3_aa: CACHPSYLRDTQYF; cdr3_nt: TGTGCCTGCCACCCTAGCTACCTCCGGGATACGCAGTATTTT
clone_size: many; j_call: TRBJ2-1; v_call: TRBV20-1; d_call: NA; cdr3_aa: CSAIRTTTDEQFF; cdr3_nt: TGCAGTGCCATCCGGACTACGACGGATGAGCAGTTCTTC
clone_size: many; j_call: TRBJ2-7; v_call: TRBV27; d_call: NA; cdr3_aa: CASSLKGPGYEQYF; cdr3_nt: TGTGCCAGCAGTTTAAAAGGACCTGGGTACGAGCAGTACTTC
clone_size: many; j_call: TRBJ1-5; v_call: TRBV7-7; d_call: NA; cdr3_aa: CASSLPGPCNQPQHF; cdr3_nt: TGTGCTAGCAGCTTGCCAGGGCCTTGCAATCAGCCCCAGCATTTT
clone_size: NA; j_call: TRBJ2-2; v_call: TRBV19; d_call: TRBD1; cdr3_aa: CASSLGQGVYRVTGELFF; cdr3_nt: TGTGCCAGTAGCCTGGGACAGGGGGTTTATCGGGTCACCGGGGAGCTGTTTTTT
clone_size: few; j_call: TRBJ2-1; v_call: TRBV6-5; d_call: TRBD1; cdr3_aa: CASSLTDRDNEQFF; cdr3_nt: TGTGCCAGCAGTCTCACGGACAGGGACAATGAGCAGTTCTTC
clone_size: many; j_call: TRBJ1-3; v_call: TRBV12-3/TRBV12-4; d_call: NA; cdr3_aa: CASSLVGGNTIYF; cdr3_nt: TGTGCCAGCAGTTTGGTCGGCGGAAACACCATATATTTT
clone_size: NA; j_call: TRBJ2-5; v_call: TRBV29-1; d_call: NA; cdr3_aa: CRSTLRETQYF; cdr3_nt: TGCAGATCAACTTTAAGGGAGACCCAGTACTTC
clone_size: NA; j_call: TRBJ2-7; v_call: TRBV15; d_call: NA; cdr3_aa: CATSRGQGYYEQYF; cdr3_nt: TGTGCCACCAGCAGAGGCCAGGGATACTACGAGCAGTACTTC
clone_size: many; j_call: TRBJ2-2; v_call: TRBV2; d_call: TRBD2; cdr3_aa: CASSGLAGLTGELFF; cdr3_nt: TGTGCCAGCAGTGGACTAGCGGGACTCACCGGGGAGCTGTTTTTT
clone_size: many; j_call: TRBJ1-5; v_call: TRBV7-8; d_call: NA; cdr3_aa: CASSAQQGIQPQHF; cdr3_nt: TGTGCCAGCAGCGCCCAACAGGGAATTCAGCCCCAGCATTTT
clone_size: NA; j_call: TRBJ2-7; v_call: TRBV30; d_call: NA; cdr3_aa: CAWSDGLPSYEQYF; cdr3_nt: TGTGCCTGGAGTGACGGGTTACCTTCCTACGAGCAGTACTTC
clone_size: few; j_call: TRBJ2-1; v_call: TRBV5-1; d_call: TRBD2; cdr3_aa: CASSPGLPGLAGENEQFF; cdr3_nt: TGCGCCAGCAGCCCGGGGCTACCGGGACTAGCGGGAGAAAATGAGCAGTTCTTC
clone_size: many; j_call: TRBJ1-5; v_call: TRBV7-3; d_call: NA; cdr3_aa: CASSPRPNQPQHF; cdr3_nt: TGTGCCAGCAGCCCCAGGCCCAATCAGCCCCAGCATTTT
clone_size: many; j_call: TRBJ1-2; v_call: TRBV12-3/TRBV12-4; d_call: NA; cdr3_aa: CASSLRRSNYGYTF; cdr3_nt: TGTGCCAGCAGTTTAAGGAGAAGTAACTATGGCTACACCTTC
clone_size: many; j_call: TRBJ2-3; v_call: TRBV7-3; d_call: NA; cdr3_aa: CASSLCLRLEADTQYF; cdr3_nt: TGTGCCAGCAGCTTATGCCTCCGGTTAGAGGCAGATACGCAGTATTTT
clone_size: NA; j_call: TRBJ2-7; v_call: TRBV5-4; d_call: TRBD1; cdr3_aa: CASSERLGTGKHEQYF; cdr3_nt: TGTGCCAGCAGCGAGCGACTTGGGACAGGGAAACACGAGCAGTACTTC
clone_size: many; j_call: TRBJ2-7; v_call: TRBV7-3; d_call: NA; cdr3_aa: CASSSEGNYEQYF; cdr3_nt: TGTGCCAGCAGCTCGGAGGGGAACTACGAGCAGTACTTC
clone_size: many; j_call: TRBJ2-3; v_call: TRBV4-1; d_call: NA; cdr3_aa: CASSPKGITDTQYF; cdr3_nt: TGCGCCAGCAGCCCCAAGGGGATCACAGATACGCAGTATTTT
clone_size: many; j_call: TRBJ1-6; v_call: TRBV2; d_call: TRBD1; cdr3_aa: CATSPGTGISPLHF; cdr3_nt: TGTGCCACTTCTCCCGGGACAGGGATTTCACCCCTCCACTTT